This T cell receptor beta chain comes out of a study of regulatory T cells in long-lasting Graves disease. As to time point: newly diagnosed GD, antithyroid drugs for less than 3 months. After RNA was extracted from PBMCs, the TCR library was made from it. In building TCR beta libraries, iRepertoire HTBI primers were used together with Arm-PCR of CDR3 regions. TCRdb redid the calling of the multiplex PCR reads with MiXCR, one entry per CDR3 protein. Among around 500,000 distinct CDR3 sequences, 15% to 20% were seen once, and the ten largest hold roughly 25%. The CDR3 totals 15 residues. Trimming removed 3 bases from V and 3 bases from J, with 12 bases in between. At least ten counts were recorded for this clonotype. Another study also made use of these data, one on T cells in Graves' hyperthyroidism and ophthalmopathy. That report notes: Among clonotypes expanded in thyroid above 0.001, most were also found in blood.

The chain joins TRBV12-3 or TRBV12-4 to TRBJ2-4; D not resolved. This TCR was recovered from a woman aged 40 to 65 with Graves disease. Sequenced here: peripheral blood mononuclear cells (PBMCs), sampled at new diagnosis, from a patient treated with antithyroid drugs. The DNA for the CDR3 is TGTGCCAGCAGTTTTAGGCGGAATCACAAAAACATTCAGTACTTC. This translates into CASSFRRNHKNIQYF.